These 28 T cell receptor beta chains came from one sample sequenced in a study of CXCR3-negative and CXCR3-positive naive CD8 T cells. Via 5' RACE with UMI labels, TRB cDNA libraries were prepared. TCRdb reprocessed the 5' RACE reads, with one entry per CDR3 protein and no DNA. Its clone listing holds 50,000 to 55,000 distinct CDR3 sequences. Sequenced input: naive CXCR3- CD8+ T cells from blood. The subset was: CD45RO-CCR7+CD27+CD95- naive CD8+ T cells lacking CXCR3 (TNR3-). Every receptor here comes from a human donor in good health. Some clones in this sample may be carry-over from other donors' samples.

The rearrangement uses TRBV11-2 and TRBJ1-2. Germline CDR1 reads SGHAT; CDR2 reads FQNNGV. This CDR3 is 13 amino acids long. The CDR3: CASSLATNYGYTF.

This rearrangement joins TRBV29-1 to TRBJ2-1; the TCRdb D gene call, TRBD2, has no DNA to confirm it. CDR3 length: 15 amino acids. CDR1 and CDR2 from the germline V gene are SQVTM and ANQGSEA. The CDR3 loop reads CSVEGWRRRWNEQFF.

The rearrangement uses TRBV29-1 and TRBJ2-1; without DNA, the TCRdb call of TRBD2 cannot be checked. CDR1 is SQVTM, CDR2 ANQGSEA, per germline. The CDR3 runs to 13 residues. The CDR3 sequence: CSAGTSGLDEQFF.

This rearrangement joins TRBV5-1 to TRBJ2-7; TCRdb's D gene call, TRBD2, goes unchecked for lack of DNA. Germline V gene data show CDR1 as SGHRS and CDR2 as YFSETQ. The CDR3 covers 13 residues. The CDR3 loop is CASRSSATYEQYF. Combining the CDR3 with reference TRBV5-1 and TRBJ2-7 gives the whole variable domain KAGVTQTPRYLIKTRGQQVTLSCSPISGHRSVSWYQQTPGQGLQFLFEYFSETQRNKGNFPGRFSGRQFSNSRSEMNVSTLELGDSALYLCASRSSATYEQYFGPGTRLTVT.

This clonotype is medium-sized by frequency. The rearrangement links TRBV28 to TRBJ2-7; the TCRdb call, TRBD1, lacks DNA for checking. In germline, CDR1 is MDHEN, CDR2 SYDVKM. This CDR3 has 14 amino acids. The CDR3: CASSLTGTGGEQYF.

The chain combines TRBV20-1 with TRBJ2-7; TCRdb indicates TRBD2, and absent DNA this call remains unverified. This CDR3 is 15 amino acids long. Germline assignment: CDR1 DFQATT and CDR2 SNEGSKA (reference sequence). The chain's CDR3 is CSASLGDLQYYEQYF.

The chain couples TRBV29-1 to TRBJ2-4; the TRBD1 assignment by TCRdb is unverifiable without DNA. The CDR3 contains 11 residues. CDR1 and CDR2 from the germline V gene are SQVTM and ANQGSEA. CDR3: CSVHRENIQYF.

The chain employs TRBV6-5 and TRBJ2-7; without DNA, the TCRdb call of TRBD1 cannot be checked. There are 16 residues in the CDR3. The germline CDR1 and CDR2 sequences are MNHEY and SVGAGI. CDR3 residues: CASSYSMGDRDYEQYF.

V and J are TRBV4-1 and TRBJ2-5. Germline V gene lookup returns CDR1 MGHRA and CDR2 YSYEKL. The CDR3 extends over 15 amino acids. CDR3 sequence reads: CASSQEVPSQETQYF.

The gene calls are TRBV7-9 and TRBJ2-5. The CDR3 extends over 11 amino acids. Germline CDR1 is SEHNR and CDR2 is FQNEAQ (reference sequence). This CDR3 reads CASSSVETQYF. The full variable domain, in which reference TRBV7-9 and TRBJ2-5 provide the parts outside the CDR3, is DTGVSQNPRHKITKRGQNVTFRCDPISEHNRLYWYRQTLGQGPEFLTYFQNEAQLEKSRLLSDRFSAERPKGSFSTLEIQRTEQGDSAMYLCASSSVETQYFGPGTRLLVL.

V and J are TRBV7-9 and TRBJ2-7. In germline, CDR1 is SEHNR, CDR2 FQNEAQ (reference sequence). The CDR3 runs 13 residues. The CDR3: CASSLEVRYEQYF. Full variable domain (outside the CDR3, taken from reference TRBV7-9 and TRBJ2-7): DTGVSQNPRHKITKRGQNVTFRCDPISEHNRLYWYRQTLGQGPEFLTYFQNEAQLEKSRLLSDRFSAERPKGSFSTLEIQRTEQGDSAMYLCASSLEVRYEQYFGPGTRLTVT.

CDR3 sequence reads: CASSPLAGSADTQYF. The chain carries TRBV27 and TRBJ2-3; without DNA, the TCRdb call of TRBD1 cannot be checked. This CDR3 has 15 amino acids. Germline lookup yields CDR1 MNHEY and CDR2 SMNVEV (reference sequence).

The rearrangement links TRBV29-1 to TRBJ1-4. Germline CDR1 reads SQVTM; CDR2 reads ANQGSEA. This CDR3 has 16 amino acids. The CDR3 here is CSVAREGLVIGEKLFF.

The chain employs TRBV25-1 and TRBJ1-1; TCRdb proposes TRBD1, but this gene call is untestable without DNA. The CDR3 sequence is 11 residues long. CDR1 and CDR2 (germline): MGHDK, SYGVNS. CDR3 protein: CASTGAVEAFF.

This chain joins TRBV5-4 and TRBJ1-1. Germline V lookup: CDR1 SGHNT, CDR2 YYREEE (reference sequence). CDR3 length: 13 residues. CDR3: CASMAGMNTEAFF.

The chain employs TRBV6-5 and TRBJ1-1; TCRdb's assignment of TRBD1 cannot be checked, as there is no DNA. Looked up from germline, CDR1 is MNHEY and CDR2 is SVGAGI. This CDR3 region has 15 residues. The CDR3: CASSYSPGGNTEAFF.

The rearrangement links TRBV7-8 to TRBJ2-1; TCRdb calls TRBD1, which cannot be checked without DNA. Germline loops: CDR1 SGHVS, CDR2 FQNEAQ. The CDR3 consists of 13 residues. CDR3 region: CAGRVGLDNEQFF.

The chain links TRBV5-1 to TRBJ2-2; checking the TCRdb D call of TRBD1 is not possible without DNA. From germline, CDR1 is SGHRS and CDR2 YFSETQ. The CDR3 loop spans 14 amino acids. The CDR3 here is CASSVGQGDGELFF.

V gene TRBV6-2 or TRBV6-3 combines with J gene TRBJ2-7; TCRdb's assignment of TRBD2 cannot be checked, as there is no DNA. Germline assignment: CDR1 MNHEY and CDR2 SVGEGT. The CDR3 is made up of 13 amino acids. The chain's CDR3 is CASSYRDYDEQYF.

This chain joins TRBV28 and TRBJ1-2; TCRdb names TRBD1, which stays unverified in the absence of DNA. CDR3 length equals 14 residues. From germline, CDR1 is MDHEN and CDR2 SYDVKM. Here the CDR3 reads CASSSPGTIHGYTF.

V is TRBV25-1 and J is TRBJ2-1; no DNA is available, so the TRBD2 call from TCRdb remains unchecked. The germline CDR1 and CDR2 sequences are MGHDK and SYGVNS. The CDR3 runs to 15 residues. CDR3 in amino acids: CASSEGGRRLAEQFF.

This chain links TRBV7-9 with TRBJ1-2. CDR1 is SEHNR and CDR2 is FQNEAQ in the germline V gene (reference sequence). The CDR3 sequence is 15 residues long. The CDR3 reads CASINGRSDFYGYTF.

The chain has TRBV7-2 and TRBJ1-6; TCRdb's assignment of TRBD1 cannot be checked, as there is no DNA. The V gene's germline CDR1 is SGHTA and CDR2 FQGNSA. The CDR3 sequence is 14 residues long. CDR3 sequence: CASSLDWTLAPLHF.

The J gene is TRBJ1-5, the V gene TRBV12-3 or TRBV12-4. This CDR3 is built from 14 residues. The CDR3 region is CASSFGRSNQPQHF.

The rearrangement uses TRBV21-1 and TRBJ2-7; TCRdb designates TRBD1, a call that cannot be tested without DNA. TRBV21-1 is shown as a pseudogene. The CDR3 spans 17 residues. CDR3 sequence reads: CASSKVCRDREVGEQYF.

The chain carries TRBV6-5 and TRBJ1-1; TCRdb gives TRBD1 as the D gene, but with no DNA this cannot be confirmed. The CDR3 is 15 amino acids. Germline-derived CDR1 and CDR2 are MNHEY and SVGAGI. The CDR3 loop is CASSLSNRGGTEAFF.

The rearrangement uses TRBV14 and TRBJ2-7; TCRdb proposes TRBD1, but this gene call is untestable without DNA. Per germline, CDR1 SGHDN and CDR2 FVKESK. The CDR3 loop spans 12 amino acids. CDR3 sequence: CASSQVPGEQYF.

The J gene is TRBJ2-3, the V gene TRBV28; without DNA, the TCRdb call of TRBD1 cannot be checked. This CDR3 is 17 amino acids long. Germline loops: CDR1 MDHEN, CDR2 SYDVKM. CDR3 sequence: CASSLWGAQRTTDTQYF. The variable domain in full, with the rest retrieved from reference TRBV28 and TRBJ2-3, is DVKVTQSSRYLVKRTGEKVFLECVQDMDHENMFWYRQDPGLGLRLIYFSYDVKMKEKGDIPEGYSVSREKKERFSLILESASTNQTSMYLCASSLWGAQRTTDTQYFGPGTRLTVL.